These 9 T cell receptor beta chains originate from one sample sequenced in a study of CD4+ T cells in melanoma. Libraries were prepared by immunoSEQ multiplex PCR; TCRdb keeps only in-frame clonotypes and omits some of them. The repertoire holds over 5,500 clones, with about 50% as singletons. Sequencing was performed on cells from a culture (not recorded whether cultured in vitro). These receptors were collected from a human donor with melanoma.

This chain uses TRBV6-5 with TRBJ1-6, with D uncertain. Trimming cost V 2 bases and J 6 bases, with 2 bases left between them. The germline CDR1 and CDR2 sequences are MNHEY and SVGAGI. The CDR3 is 12 amino acids. The CDR3 nucleotides are TGTGCCAGCAGTTACCGTAATTCACCCCTCCACTTT. Residues: CASSYRNSPLHF.

The chain recombines TRBV19 with TRBJ2-3, with 7 bases that match TRBD2. The trim removed 3 bases at V and 4 bases at J, leaving 7 bases unmatched. CDR1 is LNHDA, CDR2 SQIVND, per germline (reference sequence). This CDR3 has 15 residues. The CDR3, as DNA: TGTGCCAGTAGTATTTGGGGGGGGATGGCAGATACGCAGTATTTT. It yields the protein CASSIWGGMADTQYF.

The CDR3 bases are TGTGCCAGCAGCTGGGGAGAGGACACTGAAGCTTTCTTT. This encodes CASSWGEDTEAFF. V gene TRBV7-6 combines with J gene TRBJ1-1, with no clear D. Germline V gene data show CDR1 as SGHVS and CDR2 as FNYEAQ. Trimming pared 4 bases from V and 3 bases from J, leaving 9 bases between. The CDR3 spans 13 residues.

The CDR3 nucleotides read TGTGCCAGCAGTCTCCGATTCACAGATACGCAGTATTTT. Translation: CASSLRFTDTQYF. This chain joins TRBV6-5 and TRBJ2-3, with unresolved D. The germline CDR1 and CDR2 sequences are MNHEY and SVGAGI. The V and J ends lost 5 bases and 2 bases respectively, with 8 bases between them. This CDR3 region has 13 residues.

This sequence joins TRBV14 and TRBJ1-1; D might be TRBD1 (6 bases). In germline, CDR1 is SGHDN, CDR2 FVKESK. The germline V and J ends were trimmed by 0 bases and 11 bases, with 13 bases remaining between them. The CDR3 covers 13 residues. CDR3: CASSQDQGRRAFF. For the CDR3, the DNA is TGTGCCAGCAGCCAAGACCAGGGGCGTCGGGCTTTCTTT.

This clone has just a few counts. The gene calls are TRBV7-8 and TRBJ1-2, with unresolved D. Germline assignment: CDR1 SGHVS and CDR2 FQNEAQ. Between the trimmed V and J ends, which lost 2 bases and 3 bases, there was a span of 13 bases. This CDR3 is 15 amino acids long. CDR3 nucleotides: TGTGCCAGCAGCTTAAGTCAGCCAGCTTACTATGGCTACACCTTC. Amino acid sequence: CASSLSQPAYYGYTF.

The genes are TRBV5-1 and TRBJ1-2; tentatively, D is TRBD1 (6 bases). Germline lookup yields CDR1 SGHRS and CDR2 YFSETQ. V was trimmed by 0 bases and J by 4 bases, leaving 16 bases between them. The CDR3 sequence is 16 residues long. The CDR3 region is CASSLGSWGAGYGYTF. In DNA form, the CDR3 reads TGCGCCAGCAGCTTGGGGTCCTGGGGGGCTGGCTATGGCTACACCTTC.

This clone was seen only a few times. V is TRBV4-1 and J is TRBJ2-6; D is undetermined. Per the germline V gene, CDR1 is MGHRA and CDR2 is YSYEKL. Trimming took 1 base from V and 0 from J, leaving 16 bases between them. The CDR3 extends over 19 amino acids. The CDR3 DNA is TGCGCCAGCAGCCAAGTCCCCATTCCTCCCTTCTCTGGGGCCAACGTCCTGACTTTC. This codes for CASSQVPIPPFSGANVLTF.

This rearrangement joins TRBV11-2 to TRBJ2-7; weak D call: TRBD1 (5 bases). Deletions cut 1 base from V and 2 bases from J, with 9 bases between. Germline V gene sequence: CDR1 SGHAT, CDR2 FQNNGV. CDR3 length: 14 residues. CDR3 nucleotides: TGTGCCAGCAGCTTAGGACAGCACACCTACGAGCAGTACTTC. Protein product: CASSLGQHTYEQYF. The full variable domain, its missing parts supplied by reference TRBV11-2 and TRBJ2-7, is EAGVAQSPRYKIIEKRQSVAFWCNPISGHATLYWYQQILGQGPKLLIQFQNNGVVDDSQLPKDRFSAERLKGVDSTLKIQPAKLEDSAVYLCASSLGQHTYEQYFGPGTRLTVT.